These 22 T cell receptor beta chains share one sample of origin, sequenced in a study of naive and memory T cell subsets. An oligonucleotide containing a UMI was ligated to the 3' end of TCR cDNA. Four PCR rounds used nested alpha and beta constant region primers plus the SP2 primer. TCRdb called the 5' RACE reads again in MiXCR, with one record for every CDR3 protein. Altogether 55,000 to 65,000 distinct CDR3 sequences are present, approximately 8% being singletons, with the ten largest covering approximately 21%. Receptors originate from a female donor in good health.

The CDR3 DNA follows: TGTGCCTGGAGTTGGGTCAGGCGTAGCTCCTATAATTCACCCCTCCACTTT. The encoded protein is CAWSWVRRSSYNSPLHF. V gene TRBV30 combines with J gene TRBJ1-6; D unresolved. The CDR3 has 17 residues. Germline V gives CDR1 GTSNPN, CDR2 SVGIG (reference sequence). Trimming took off 2 bases at V and 0 bases at J, with 14 bases between the two ends.

J is TRBJ2-7 and V is TRBV20-1, with 8 bases that match TRBD1. Germline V gene data show CDR1 as DFQATT and CDR2 as SNEGSKA (reference sequence). This CDR3 has 14 residues. The ends lost 5 bases at V and 1 base at J; junction bases unmatched: 7. The CDR3 loop is CSAPLGQGSYEQYF. CDR3 bases: TGCAGTGCTCCCCTCGGACAGGGATCCTACGAGCAGTACTTC.

As to this clonotype: One base away lies a much larger clone, so this may be a sequencing read error. The chain links TRBV27 to TRBJ2-7; no firm D call. The CDR3 runs 14 residues. Germline loops: CDR1 MNHEY, CDR2 SMNVEV (reference sequence). The DNA for the CDR3 is TGTGCCAGCAGTTTCAATTCAAGATTCTACGAGAAGTACTTC. Translation gives CASSFNSRFYEKYF.

This clonotype came up a few times. The chain uses TRBV6-6 and TRBJ2-5; no clear D gene. The CDR3 length is 13 residues. The V and J ends lost 6 bases and 5 bases respectively, with 13 bases between them. Germline V gene lookup returns CDR1 MNHNY and CDR2 SVGAGI (reference sequence). The CDR3: CASSRPEKETQYF. In DNA, the CDR3 is TGTGCCAGCAGCCGTCCCGAGAAGGAGACCCAGTACTTC.

This clonotype has a count of ten or more. The CDR3 region is CASSLTRGNSGNTIYF. DNA of the CDR3: TGTGCCAGCAGCCTAACCAGGGGCAACTCTGGAAACACCATATATTTT. The chain employs TRBV7-2 and TRBJ1-3; maybe TRBD1 (6 bases). Trimming left V 5 bases short and J 0 bases short, with 14 bases between. CDR1 and CDR2 from the germline V gene are SGHTA and FQGNSA. This CDR3 contains 16 residues.

Only a few counts were recorded for this clonotype. This chain uses TRBV7-2 with TRBJ1-3; D not certain. CDR1 SGHTA and CDR2 FQGNSA come from the germline V gene. This CDR3 spans 15 amino acids. The ends were cut back, 4 bases at V and 4 bases at J, with 14 bases in the middle. The CDR3 reads CASSSRGVTGNTIYF. Here the CDR3 DNA reads TGTGCCAGCAGCTCCCGTGGGGTAACGGGAAACACCATATATTTT. Combining the CDR3 with reference TRBV7-2 and TRBJ1-3 gives the whole variable domain GAGVSQSPSNKVTEKGKDVELRCDPISGHTALYWYRQSLGQGLEFLIYFQGNSAPDKSGLPSDRFSAERTGGSVSTLTIQRTQQEDSAVYLCASSSRGVTGNTIYFGEGSWLTVV.

The sample holds a few counts of this clonotype. This rearrangement joins TRBV7-9 to TRBJ1-2, with 9 nucleotides matching TRBD1. CDR3 length: 14 residues. Germline CDR1 is SEHNR and CDR2 is FQNEAQ (reference sequence). The ends lost 5 bases at V and 8 bases at J; junction bases unmatched: 9. The CDR3 DNA follows: TGTGCCAGCAGCCACCGACAGGGGGGACGAGGCTACACCTTC. It translates to CASSHRQGGRGYTF.

The chain is built from TRBV27 and TRBJ1-1; D gene uncertain. The CDR3 extends over 13 amino acids. Per germline, CDR1 MNHEY and CDR2 SMNVEV (reference sequence). Between the trimmed V and J ends, which lost 4 bases and 0 bases, there was a span of 6 bases. The CDR3 loop is CASSSPMNTEAFF. Here the CDR3 DNA reads TGTGCCAGCAGTTCACCAATGAACACTGAAGCTTTCTTT.

The chain has TRBV27 and TRBJ1-4, with D maybe TRBD1 (6 bases). Between the trimmed V and J ends, which lost 5 bases and 6 bases, there was a span of 19 bases. The germline CDR1 and CDR2 sequences are MNHEY and SMNVEV (reference sequence). The CDR3 loop spans 16 amino acids. CDR3 bases: TGTGCCAGCAGTCCAAACAGCCTCAAGGGGGATGAAAAACTGTTTTTT. Encoded protein: CASSPNSLKGDEKLFF.

This clonotype was recorded at least ten times. The chain uses TRBV5-1 and TRBJ1-5; 8 positions agree with TRBD1. This CDR3 comprises 15 residues. J gave up 5 bases and V 3 bases, and 7 bases lay outside the gene matches. The germline gives CDR1 SGHRS, CDR2 YFSETQ. CDR3 residues: CASSYGDRWDQPQHF. The CDR3 DNA follows: TGCGCCAGCAGCTATGGGGACAGGTGGGATCAGCCCCAGCATTTT.

This chain joins TRBV7-8 and TRBJ2-5; D unresolved. The CDR3 is 11 residues long. V was trimmed by 9 bases and J by 0 bases, leaving 5 bases between them. Germline values: CDR1 SGHVS, CDR2 FQNEAQ. The CDR3 reads CASRDQETQYF. The CDR3 DNA reads as TGTGCCAGTAGGGACCAAGAGACCCAGTACTTC.

There are many counts of this clonotype. The chain combines TRBV27 with TRBJ2-3; D call uncertain. From germline, CDR1 is MNHEY and CDR2 SMNVEV (reference sequence). V lost 2 bases and J lost 1, with 19 bases in between. CDR3 length: 18 residues. The CDR3 nucleotides read TGTGCCAGCAGTTTAAGGGTTTGGGTGGCGAAAGGCACAGATACGCAGTATTTT. It codes for CASSLRVWVAKGTDTQYF.

J is TRBJ2-6 and V is TRBV6-2 or TRBV6-3; D may be TRBD1 (6 bases). V was cut by 2 bases and J by 2 bases, with 19 bases left in between. Per the germline V gene, CDR1 is MNHEY and CDR2 is SVGEGT. The CDR3 is 19 residues long. Written as DNA, the CDR3 is TGTGCCAGCAGTTACCCGCGCCCGAGAACAGGGACTGGGGCCAACGTCCTGACTTTC. This translates into CASSYPRPRTGTGANVLTF.

V and J are TRBV30 and TRBJ2-3; D is unclear. The CDR3 spans 13 residues. CDR1 is GTSNPN and CDR2 is SVGIG in the germline V gene (reference sequence). V was clipped by 3 bases and J by 2 bases, with 9 bases between them. CDR3: CAWRSPDTDTQYF. CDR3 in DNA: TGTGCCTGGAGAAGTCCCGACACAGATACGCAGTATTTT.

There are many counts of this clonotype. V and J are TRBV27 and TRBJ2-7, with 10 bases identical to TRBD2. Germline CDR1 and CDR2: MNHEY and SMNVEV (reference sequence). The CDR3 runs 14 residues. The V and J ends lost 3 bases and 7 bases, in that order; junction bases with no gene match: 6. CDR3 residues: CASSFKAGGGEQYF. DNA for the CDR3: TGTGCCAGCAGTTTTAAAGCGGGAGGGGGGGAGCAGTACTTC.

This clonotype occurred many times. The chain links TRBV27 to TRBJ2-5; 10 bases fit TRBD2. V was clipped by 4 bases and J by 4 bases; unmatched bases: 6. The germline gives CDR1 MNHEY, CDR2 SMNVEV (reference sequence). This CDR3 region has 15 residues. The CDR3, as DNA: TGTGCCAGCAGTTGGACTAGCGGACTGGCAGAGACCCAGTACTTC. It is translated as CASSWTSGLAETQYF.

Concerning this clonotype itself: An end of the junction does not agree with germline; a read error may underlie this. The chain uses TRBV18 and TRBJ1-2, with TRBD1 matching 7 bases. Germline V lookup: CDR1 KGHSH, CDR2 LQKENI. The CDR3 consists of 12 residues. In DNA form, the CDR3 reads TGTGCCGGCTCACCAACAGGGGAGGGCTACACCTTC. Amino acids: CAGSPTGEGYTF.

Ten or more counts support this clonotype. The rearrangement joins TRBV6-5 to TRBJ1-1; TRBD1 agrees at 8 bases. Per germline, CDR1 MNHEY and CDR2 SVGAGI. V dropped 2 bases and J dropped 7; count of bases not matched to a gene: 9. The CDR3 spans 15 residues. The CDR3 here is CASSYARTGSHEAFF. CDR3 DNA: TGTGCCAGCAGTTACGCCCGGACAGGGTCTCATGAAGCTTTCTTT.

This clonotype was recorded a few times. The rearrangement uses TRBV12-3 or TRBV12-4 and TRBJ1-1; 7 nucleotides agree with TRBD1. Trimming removed 5 bases from V and 5 bases from J; junction bases left unmatched: 8. This CDR3 spans 14 amino acids. CDR3 bases: TGTGCCAGCAGTCTCGGACAGGTGGAGACTGAAGCTTTCTTT. It specifies CASSLGQVETEAFF.

This clonotype appeared a few times. The chain employs TRBV6-5 and TRBJ2-6; TRBD1 might be the D (5 bases). This CDR3 has 21 amino acids. Trimming took off 0 bases at V and 0 bases at J, with 21 bases between the two ends. Per the germline V gene, CDR1 is MNHEY and CDR2 is SVGAGI. DNA of the CDR3: TGTGCCAGCAGTTACTCGATTGGGGCCTCCCCTGACGGCTCTGGGGCCAACGTCCTGACTTTC. Protein: CASSYSIGASPDGSGANVLTF.

There are a few counts of this clonotype. This sequence joins TRBV2 and TRBJ2-7; no clear D gene. V dropped 4 bases and J dropped 4 bases, with 17 bases sitting between them. In germline, CDR1 is SNHLY, CDR2 FYNNEI. CDR3 size: 15 residues. This CDR3 is CASSALYPLGYEQYF. CDR3 nucleotide sequence: TGTGCCAGCAGTGCCCTTTACCCGTTGGGGTACGAGCAGTACTTC.

The chain joins TRBV6-1 to TRBJ2-2; D is possibly TRBD1 (6 bases). With 6 bases removed from V and 5 bases from J, the gap between germline ends came to 16 bases. The CDR3 is made up of 15 amino acids. The germline gives CDR1 MNHNS, CDR2 SASEGT. CDR3 residues: CASSRDTQGTGELFF. The CDR3 nucleotides read TGTGCCAGCAGCCGGGACACCCAGGGAACCGGGGAGCTGTTTTTT.